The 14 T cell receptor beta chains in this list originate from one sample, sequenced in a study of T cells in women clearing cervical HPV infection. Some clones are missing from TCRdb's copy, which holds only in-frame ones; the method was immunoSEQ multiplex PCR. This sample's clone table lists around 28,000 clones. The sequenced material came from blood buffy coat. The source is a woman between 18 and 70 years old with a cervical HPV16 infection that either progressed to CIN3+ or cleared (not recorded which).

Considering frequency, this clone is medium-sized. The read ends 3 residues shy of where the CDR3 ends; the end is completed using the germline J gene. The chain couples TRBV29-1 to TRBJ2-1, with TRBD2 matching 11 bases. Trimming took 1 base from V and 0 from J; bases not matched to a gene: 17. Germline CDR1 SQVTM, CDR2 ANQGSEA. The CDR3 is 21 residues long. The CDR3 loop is CSVEGLAGSPTSSSSYNEQFF. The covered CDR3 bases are TGCAGCGTTGAAGGACTAGCGGGGAGCCCAACCTCCTCCAGCTCCTACAATGAG.

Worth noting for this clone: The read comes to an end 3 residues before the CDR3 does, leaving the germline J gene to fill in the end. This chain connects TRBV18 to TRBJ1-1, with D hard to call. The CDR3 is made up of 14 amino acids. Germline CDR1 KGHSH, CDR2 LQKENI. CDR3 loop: CASSQGLVSNEAFF. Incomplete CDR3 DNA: TGTGCCAGCTCACAAGGGTTGGTAAGCAATGAG.

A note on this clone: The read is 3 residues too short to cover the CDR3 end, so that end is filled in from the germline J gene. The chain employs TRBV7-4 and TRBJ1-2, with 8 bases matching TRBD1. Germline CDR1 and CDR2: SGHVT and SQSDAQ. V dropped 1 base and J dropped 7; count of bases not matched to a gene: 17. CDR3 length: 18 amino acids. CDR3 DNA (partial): TGTGCCAGCAGCTTAGTAAATCAAGGGACAGGACCTATGGGTGGC. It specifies CASSLVNQGTGPMGG. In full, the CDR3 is CASSLVNQGTGPMGGYTF.

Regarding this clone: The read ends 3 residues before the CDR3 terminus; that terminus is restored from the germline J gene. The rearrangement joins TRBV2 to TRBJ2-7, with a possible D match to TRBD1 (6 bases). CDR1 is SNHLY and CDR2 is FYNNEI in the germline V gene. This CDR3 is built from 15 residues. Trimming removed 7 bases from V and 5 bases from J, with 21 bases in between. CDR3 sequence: CASILPGQGRNEQYF. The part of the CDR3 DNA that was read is TGTGCCAGCATTCTCCCGGGACAAGGGCGGAACGAG.

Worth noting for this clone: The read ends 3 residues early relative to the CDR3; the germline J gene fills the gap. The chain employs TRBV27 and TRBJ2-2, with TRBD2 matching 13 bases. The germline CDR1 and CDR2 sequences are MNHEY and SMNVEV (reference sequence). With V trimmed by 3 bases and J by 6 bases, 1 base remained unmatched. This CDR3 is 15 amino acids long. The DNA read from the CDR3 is TGTGCCAGCAGTTTTGGACTAGCGGGAGCCGGGGAG. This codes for CASSFGLAGAGE. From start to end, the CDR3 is CASSFGLAGAGELFF.

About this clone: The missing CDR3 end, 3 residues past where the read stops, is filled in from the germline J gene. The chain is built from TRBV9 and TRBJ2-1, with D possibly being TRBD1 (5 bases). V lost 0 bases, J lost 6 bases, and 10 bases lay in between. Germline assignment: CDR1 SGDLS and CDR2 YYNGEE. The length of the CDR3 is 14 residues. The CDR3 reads CASSVAPRGNEQFF. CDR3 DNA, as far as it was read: TGTGCCAGCAGCGTAGCCCCAAGGGGCAATGAG.

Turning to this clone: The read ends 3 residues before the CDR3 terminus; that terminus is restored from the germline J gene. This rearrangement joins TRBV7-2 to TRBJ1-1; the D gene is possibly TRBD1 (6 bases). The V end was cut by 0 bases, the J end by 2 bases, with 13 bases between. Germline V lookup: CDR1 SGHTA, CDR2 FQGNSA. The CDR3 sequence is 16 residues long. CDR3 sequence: CASSLAGGRLNTEAFF. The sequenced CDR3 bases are TGTGCCAGCAGCTTAGCGGGGGGGCGGCTAAACACTGAA.

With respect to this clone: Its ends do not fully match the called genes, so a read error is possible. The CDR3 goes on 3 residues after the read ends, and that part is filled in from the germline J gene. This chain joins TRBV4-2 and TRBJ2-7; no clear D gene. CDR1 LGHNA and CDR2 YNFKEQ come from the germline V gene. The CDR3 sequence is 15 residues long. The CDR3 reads CASSQDQALYYEQYF. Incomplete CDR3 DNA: TGCGCCAGCAGCCAAGATCAAGCCTTATACTACGAG.

Partial CDR3 DNA: TGTGCCAGCAGCTGGGACAGGGCT. Translated, it gives CASSWDRA. The whole CDR3 protein is CASSWDRAQYF. V gene TRBV5-5 combines with J gene TRBJ2-4; 9 nucleotides agree with TRBD1. The sequenced fragment ends 3 residues before the CDR3 boundary, so the rest is inferred from the germline J gene. The CDR3 extends over 11 amino acids. In germline, CDR1 is SGHKS, CDR2 YYEKEE (reference sequence).

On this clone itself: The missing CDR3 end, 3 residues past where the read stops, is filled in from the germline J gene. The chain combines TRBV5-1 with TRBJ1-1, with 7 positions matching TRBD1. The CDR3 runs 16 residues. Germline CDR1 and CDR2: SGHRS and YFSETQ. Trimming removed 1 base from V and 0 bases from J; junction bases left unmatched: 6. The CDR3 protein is CASSLPTGQLNTEAFF. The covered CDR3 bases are TGCGCCAGCAGCTTGCCGACAGGGCAATTGAACACTGAA.

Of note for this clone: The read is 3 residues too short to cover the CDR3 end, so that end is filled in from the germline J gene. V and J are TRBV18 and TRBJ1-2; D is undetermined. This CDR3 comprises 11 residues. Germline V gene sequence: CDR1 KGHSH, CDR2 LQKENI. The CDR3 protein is CASSSYNDYTF. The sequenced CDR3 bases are TGTGCCAGCTCATCTTACAATGAC.

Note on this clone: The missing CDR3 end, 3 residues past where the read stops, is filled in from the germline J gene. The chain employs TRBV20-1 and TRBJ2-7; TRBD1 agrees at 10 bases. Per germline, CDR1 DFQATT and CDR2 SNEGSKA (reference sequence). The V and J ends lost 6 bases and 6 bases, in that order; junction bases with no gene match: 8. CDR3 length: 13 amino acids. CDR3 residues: CSAPGQGNSEQYF. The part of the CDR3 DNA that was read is TGCAGTGCCCCGGGACAGGGGAACTCCGAG.

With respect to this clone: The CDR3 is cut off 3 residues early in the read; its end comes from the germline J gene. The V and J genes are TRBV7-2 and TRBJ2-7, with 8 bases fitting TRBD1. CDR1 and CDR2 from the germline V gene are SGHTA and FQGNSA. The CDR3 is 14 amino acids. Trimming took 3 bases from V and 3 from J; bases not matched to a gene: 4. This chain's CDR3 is CASSFGQGLYEQYF. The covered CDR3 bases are TGTGCCAGCAGCTTTGGACAGGGTCTCTACGAG.

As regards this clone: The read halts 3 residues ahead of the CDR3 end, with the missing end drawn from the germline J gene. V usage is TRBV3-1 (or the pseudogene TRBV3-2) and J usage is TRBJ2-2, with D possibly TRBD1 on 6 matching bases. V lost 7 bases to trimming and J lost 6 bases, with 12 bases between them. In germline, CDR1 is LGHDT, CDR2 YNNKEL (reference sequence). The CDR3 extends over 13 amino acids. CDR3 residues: CASTPGTSGELFF. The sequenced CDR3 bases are TGTGCCAGCACGCCCGGGACATCCGGGGAG.